What follows describes a single TCR beta chain. Per the original data handling: Using reference gene primer amplification, nucleated cell counts were estimated. Assay used: immunoSEQ multiplex PCR; TCRdb lists only in-frame clones, some missing. V and J calls and clone size are as listed in that table; D and trimming were resolved from the DNA. The table lists about 50,000 clones, roughly 90% of them singletons. The data derive from a study of blood T cell repertoires in COVID-19. The wider study: Italy, Spain and the United States were the sources of the convalescent and acute COVID-19 samples.

CDR1 and CDR2 (germline): SGDLS, YYNGEE. The CDR3 sequence is 17 residues long. V dropped 0 bases and J dropped 6; count of bases not matched to a gene: 10. The chain joins TRBV9 to TRBJ2-1, with 9 bases fitting TRBD2. Sequencing input: peripheral blood. This receptor was identified in a human donor in a cohort sampled during active COVID-19. In nucleotides, the CDR3 is TGTGCCAGCAGCGTAGGTCTAGCGGGATCTTTAGGCAATGAGCAGTTCTTC. Translation gives CASSVGLAGSLGNEQFF.